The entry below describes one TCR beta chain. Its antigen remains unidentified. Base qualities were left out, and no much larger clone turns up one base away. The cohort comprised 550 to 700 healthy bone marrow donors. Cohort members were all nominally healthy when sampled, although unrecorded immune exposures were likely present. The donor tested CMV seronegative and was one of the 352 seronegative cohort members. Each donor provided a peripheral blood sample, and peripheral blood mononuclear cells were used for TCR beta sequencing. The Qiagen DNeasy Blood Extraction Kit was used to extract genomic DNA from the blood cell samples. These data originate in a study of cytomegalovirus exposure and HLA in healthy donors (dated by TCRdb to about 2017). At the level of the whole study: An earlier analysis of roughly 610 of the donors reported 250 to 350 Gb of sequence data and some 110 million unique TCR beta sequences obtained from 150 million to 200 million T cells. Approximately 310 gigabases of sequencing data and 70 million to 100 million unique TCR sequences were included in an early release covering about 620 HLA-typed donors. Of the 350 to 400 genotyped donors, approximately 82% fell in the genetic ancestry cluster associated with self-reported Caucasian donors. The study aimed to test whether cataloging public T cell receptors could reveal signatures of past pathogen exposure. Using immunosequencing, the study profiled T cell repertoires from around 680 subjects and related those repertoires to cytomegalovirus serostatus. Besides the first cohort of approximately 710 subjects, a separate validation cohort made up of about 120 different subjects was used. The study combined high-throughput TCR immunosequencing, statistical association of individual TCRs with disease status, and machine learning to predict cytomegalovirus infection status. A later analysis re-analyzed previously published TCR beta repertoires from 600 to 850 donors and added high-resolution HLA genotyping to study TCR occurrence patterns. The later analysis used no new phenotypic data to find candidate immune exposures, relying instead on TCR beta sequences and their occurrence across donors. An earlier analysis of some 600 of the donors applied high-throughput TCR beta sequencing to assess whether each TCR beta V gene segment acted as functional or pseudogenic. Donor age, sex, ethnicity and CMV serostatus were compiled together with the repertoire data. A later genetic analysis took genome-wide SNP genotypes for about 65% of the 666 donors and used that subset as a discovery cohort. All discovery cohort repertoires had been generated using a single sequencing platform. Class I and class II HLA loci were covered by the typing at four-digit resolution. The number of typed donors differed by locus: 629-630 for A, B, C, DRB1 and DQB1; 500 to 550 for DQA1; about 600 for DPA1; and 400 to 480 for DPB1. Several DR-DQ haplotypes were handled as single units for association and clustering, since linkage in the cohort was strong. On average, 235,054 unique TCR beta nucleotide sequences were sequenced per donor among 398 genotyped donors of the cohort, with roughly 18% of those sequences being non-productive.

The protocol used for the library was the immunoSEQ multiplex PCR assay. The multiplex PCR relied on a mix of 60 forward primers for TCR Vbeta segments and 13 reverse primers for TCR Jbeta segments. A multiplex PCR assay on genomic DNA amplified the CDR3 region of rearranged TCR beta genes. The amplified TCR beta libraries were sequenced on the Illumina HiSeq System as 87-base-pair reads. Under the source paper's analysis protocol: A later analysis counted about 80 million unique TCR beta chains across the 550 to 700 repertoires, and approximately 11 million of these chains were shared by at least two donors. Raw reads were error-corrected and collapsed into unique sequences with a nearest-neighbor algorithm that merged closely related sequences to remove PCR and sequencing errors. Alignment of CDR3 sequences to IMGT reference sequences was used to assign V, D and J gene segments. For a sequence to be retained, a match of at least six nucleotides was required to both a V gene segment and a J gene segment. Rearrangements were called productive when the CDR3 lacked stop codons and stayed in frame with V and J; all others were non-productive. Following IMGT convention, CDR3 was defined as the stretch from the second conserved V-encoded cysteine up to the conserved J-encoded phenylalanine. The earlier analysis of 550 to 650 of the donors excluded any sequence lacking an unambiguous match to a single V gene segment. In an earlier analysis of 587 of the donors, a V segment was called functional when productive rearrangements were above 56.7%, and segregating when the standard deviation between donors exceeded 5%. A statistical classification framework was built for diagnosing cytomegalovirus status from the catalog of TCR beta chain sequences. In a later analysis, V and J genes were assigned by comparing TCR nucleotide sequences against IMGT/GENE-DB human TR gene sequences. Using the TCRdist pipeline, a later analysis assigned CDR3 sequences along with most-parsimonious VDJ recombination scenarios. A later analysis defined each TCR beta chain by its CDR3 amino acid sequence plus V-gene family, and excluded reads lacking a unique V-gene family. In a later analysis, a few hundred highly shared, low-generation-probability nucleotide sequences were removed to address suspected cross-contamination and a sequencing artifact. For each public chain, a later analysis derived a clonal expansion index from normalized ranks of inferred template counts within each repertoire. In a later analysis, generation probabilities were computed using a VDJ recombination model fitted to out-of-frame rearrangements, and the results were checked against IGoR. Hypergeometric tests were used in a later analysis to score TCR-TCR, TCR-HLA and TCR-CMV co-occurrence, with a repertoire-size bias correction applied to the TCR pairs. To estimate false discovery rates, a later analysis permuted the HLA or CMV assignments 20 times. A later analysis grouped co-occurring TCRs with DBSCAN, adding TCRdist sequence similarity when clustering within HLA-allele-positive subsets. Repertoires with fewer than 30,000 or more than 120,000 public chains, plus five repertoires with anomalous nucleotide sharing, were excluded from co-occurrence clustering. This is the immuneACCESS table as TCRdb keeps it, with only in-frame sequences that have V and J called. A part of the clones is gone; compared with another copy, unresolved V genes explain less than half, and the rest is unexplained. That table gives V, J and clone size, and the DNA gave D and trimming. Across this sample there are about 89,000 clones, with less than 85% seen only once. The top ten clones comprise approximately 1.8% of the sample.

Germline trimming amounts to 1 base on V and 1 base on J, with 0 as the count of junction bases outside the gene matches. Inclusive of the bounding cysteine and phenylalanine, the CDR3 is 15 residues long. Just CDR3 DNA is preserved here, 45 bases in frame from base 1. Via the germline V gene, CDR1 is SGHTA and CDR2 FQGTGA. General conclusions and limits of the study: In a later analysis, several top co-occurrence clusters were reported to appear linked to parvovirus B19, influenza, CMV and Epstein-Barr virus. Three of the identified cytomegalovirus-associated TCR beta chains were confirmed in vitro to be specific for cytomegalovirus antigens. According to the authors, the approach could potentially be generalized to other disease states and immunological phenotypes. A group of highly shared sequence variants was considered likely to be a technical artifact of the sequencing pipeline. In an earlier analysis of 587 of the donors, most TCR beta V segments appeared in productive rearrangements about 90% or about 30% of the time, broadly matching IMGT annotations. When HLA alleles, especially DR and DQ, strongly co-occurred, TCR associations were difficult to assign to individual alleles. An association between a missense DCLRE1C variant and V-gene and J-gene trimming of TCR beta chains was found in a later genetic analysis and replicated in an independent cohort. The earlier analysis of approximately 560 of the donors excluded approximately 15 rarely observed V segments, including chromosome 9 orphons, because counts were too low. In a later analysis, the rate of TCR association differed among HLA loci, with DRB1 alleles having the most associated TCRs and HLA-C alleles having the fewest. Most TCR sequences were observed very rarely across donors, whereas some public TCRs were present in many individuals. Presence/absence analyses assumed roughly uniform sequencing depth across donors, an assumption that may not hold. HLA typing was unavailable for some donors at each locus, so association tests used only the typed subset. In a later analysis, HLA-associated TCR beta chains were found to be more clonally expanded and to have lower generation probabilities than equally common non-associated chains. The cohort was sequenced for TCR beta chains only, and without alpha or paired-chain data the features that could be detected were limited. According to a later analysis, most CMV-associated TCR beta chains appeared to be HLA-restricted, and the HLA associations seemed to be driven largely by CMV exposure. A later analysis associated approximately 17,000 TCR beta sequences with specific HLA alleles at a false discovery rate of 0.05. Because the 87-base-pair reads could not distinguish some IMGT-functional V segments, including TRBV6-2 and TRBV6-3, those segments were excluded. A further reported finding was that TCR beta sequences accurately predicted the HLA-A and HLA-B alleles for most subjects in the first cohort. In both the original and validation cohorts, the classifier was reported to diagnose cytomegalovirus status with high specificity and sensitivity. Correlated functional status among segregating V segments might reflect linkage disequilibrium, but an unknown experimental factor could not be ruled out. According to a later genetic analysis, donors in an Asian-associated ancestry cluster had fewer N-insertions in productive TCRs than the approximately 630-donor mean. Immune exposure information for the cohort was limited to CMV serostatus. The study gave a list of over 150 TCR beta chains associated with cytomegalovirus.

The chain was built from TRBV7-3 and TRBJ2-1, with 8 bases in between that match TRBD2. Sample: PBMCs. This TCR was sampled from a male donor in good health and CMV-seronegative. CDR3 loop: CASSLIAGSYNEQFF. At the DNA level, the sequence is TGTGCCAGCAGCTTAATAGCGGGGTCCTACAATGAGCAGTTCTTC. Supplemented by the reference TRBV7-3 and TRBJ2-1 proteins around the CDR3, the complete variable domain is GAGVSQTPSNKVTEKGKYVELRCDPISGHTALYWYRQSLGQGPEFLIYFQGTGAADDSGLPNDRFFAVRPEGSVSTLKIQRTERGDSAVYLCASSLIAGSYNEQFFGPGTRLTVL.